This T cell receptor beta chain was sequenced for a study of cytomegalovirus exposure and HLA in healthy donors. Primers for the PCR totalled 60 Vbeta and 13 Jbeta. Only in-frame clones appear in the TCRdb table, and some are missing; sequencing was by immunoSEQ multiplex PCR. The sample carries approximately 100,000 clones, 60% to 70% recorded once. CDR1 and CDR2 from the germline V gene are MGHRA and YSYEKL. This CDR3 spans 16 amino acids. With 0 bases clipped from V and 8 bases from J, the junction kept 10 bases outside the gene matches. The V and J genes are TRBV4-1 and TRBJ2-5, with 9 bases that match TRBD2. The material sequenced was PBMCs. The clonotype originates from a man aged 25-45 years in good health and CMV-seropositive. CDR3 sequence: CASSQDLGTSRGTQYF. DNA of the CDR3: TGCGCCAGCAGCCAAGATTTGGGGACTAGCCGCGGTACCCAGTACTTC.